Listed below are T cell receptor beta chains from one sample, sequenced in a study of neoadjuvant anti-PD-1 for oral cavity cancer. Measured with immunoSEQ multiplex PCR; TCRdb has only the in-frame clones, and not every one. Of approximately 72,000 clones listed, about 83% are singletons. The specimen was PBMCs, collected before nivolumab (anti-PD-1) treatment. All receptors derive from a person aged 40 to 85 with oral cavity squamous cell carcinoma. Each CDR3 is given with its conserved first and last residue. Fields, in order: clone size, V gene, D gene, J gene, CDR3 DNA, CDR3 protein. D genes are given only for firm matches. Part of the rows lack a size; the others show once, few, many or a class for expanded clones.

clone size: .; V gene: TRBV13; D gene: .; J gene: TRBJ2-7; CDR3 DNA: TGTGCCAGCAGCGAAGAAGTCGGCGAGCAGTACTTC; CDR3 protein: CASSEEVGEQYF
clone size: .; V gene: TRBV5-4; D gene: .; J gene: TRBJ1-3; CDR3 DNA: TGTGCCAGCAGCCGCCCGGGCCACTCTGGAAACACCATATATTTT; CDR3 protein: CASSRPGHSGNTIYF
clone size: once; V gene: TRBV6-1; D gene: .; J gene: TRBJ2-7; CDR3 DNA: TGTGCCAGCAGCAAGGGGGGGACTTACGAGCAGTACTTC; CDR3 protein: CASSKGGTYEQYF
clone size: .; V gene: TRBV10-3; D gene: .; J gene: TRBJ1-1; CDR3 DNA: TGTGCCATCAGTGAGAGTTGGCTCAATAACACTGAAGCTTTCTTT; CDR3 protein: CAISESWLNNTEAFF
clone size: .; V gene: TRBV19; D gene: .; J gene: TRBJ2-7; CDR3 DNA: TGTGCCAGTAGTAGGACGCAGACCTACGAGCAGTACTTC; CDR3 protein: CASSRTQTYEQYF
clone size: once; V gene: TRBV6-6; D gene: .; J gene: TRBJ2-7; CDR3 DNA: TGTGCCAGCAGTTCCCCTAGCACCTACGAGCAGTACTTC; CDR3 protein: CASSSPSTYEQYF
clone size: .; V gene: TRBV7-9; D gene: .; J gene: TRBJ2-6; CDR3 DNA: TGTGCCAGCAGCTTAGTACAGGGAACATCTGGGGCCAACGTCCTGACTTTC; CDR3 protein: CASSLVQGTSGANVLTF
clone size: once; V gene: TRBV25-1; D gene: .; J gene: TRBJ1-5; CDR3 DNA: TGTGCCAGCAGCCAGGGGTACAATCAGCCCCAGCATTTT; CDR3 protein: CASSQGYNQPQHF
clone size: .; V gene: TRBV6-6; D gene: TRBD2; J gene: TRBJ2-7; CDR3 DNA: TGTGCCAGCAGCGAAGGACTAGCATTCGTCTACGAGCAGTACTTC; CDR3 protein: CASSEGLAFVYEQYF
clone size: .; V gene: TRBV5-4; D gene: .; J gene: TRBJ1-2; CDR3 DNA: TGTGCCAGCAGTTTGAACTATGGCTACACCTTC; CDR3 protein: CASSLNYGYTF
clone size: .; V gene: TRBV30; D gene: TRBD1; J gene: TRBJ2-1; CDR3 DNA: TGTGCCTGGAGTCCAACCGGACAGGGCTACAATGAGCAGTTCTTC; CDR3 protein: CAWSPTGQGYNEQFF
clone size: .; V gene: TRBV28; D gene: .; J gene: TRBJ1-4; CDR3 DNA: TGTGCCAGCAGTATCGTAATGGGCGGGGGAAAACTGTTTTTT; CDR3 protein: CASSIVMGGGKLFF
clone size: .; V gene: TRBV2; D gene: .; J gene: TRBJ1-4; CDR3 DNA: TGTGCCACCCGGGGGAGTTTCCACACAACTAATGAAAAACTGTTTTTT; CDR3 protein: CATRGSFHTTNEKLFF
clone size: .; V gene: TRBV5-4; D gene: .; J gene: TRBJ2-2; CDR3 DNA: TGTGCCAGCAGCTTGGAAGCGTTGAACACCGGGGAGCTGTTTTTT; CDR3 protein: CASSLEALNTGELFF
clone size: .; V gene: TRBV19; D gene: .; J gene: TRBJ2-3; CDR3 DNA: TGTGCCAGTAGTATGCAGGGGACAGATACGCAGTATTTT; CDR3 protein: CASSMQGTDTQYF
clone size: once; V gene: TRBV10-3; D gene: .; J gene: TRBJ2-7; CDR3 DNA: TGTGCCATCCAGGGGAGACGCGGTCGGCCCACCTACGAGCAGTACTTC; CDR3 protein: CAIQGRRGRPTYEQYF
clone size: .; V gene: TRBV28; D gene: .; J gene: TRBJ1-1; CDR3 DNA: TGTGCCAGCATCCCAATCCCCGGGGCGGGCACTGAAGCTTTCTTT; CDR3 protein: CASIPIPGAGTEAFF
clone size: .; V gene: TRBV6-1; D gene: .; J gene: TRBJ2-2; CDR3 DNA: TGTGCCAGCCTCCGTCTGATTAGCACCGGGGAGCTGTTTTTT; CDR3 protein: CASLRLISTGELFF
clone size: once; V gene: TRBV5-6; D gene: TRBD1; J gene: TRBJ2-5; CDR3 DNA: TGTGCCAGCAGCCTCCGGACAGGGGGAATACAGACCCAGTACTTC; CDR3 protein: CASSLRTGGIQTQYF
clone size: .; V gene: TRBV9; D gene: TRBD2; J gene: TRBJ2-7; CDR3 DNA: TGTGCCAGCAGCTCCGGACTAGCATACGAGCAGTACTTC; CDR3 protein: CASSSGLAYEQYF
clone size: few; V gene: TRBV18; D gene: .; J gene: TRBJ1-1; CDR3 DNA: TGTGCCAGCTCTCCTGAAGGAGTGTGGTCCCCTGAAGCTTTCTTT; CDR3 protein: CASSPEGVWSPEAFF
clone size: .; V gene: TRBV28; D gene: .; J gene: TRBJ1-2; CDR3 DNA: TGTGCCAGCAGGGGAGGGCAGGGTATTGGCTATGGCTACACCTTC; CDR3 protein: CASRGGQGIGYGYTF
clone size: .; V gene: TRBV6-1; D gene: .; J gene: TRBJ2-7; CDR3 DNA: TGTGCCAGCAGTGAGGGGGTAACCTACGAGCAGTACTTC; CDR3 protein: CASSEGVTYEQYF
clone size: .; V gene: TRBV5-1; D gene: .; J gene: TRBJ1-1; CDR3 DNA: TGCGCCAGCAGCTTGGTTGTGGGTTCCGAAGCTTTCTTT; CDR3 protein: CASSLVVGSEAFF
clone size: once; V gene: TRBV7-2; D gene: TRBD1; J gene: TRBJ1-2; CDR3 DNA: TGTGCCAGCAGCCACGACAGGGCTAACTATGGCTACACCTTC; CDR3 protein: CASSHDRANYGYTF
clone size: .; V gene: TRBV5-1; D gene: TRBD2; J gene: TRBJ2-1; CDR3 DNA: TGCGCCAGCAGCGCACACCGGGACTATCTCAATGAGCAGTTCTTC; CDR3 protein: CASSAHRDYLNEQFF
clone size: .; V gene: TRBV7-8; D gene: .; J gene: TRBJ2-7; CDR3 DNA: TGTGCCAGCAGCTTAGTTGGGACATTGACCTACGAGCAGTACTTC; CDR3 protein: CASSLVGTLTYEQYF
clone size: .; V gene: TRBV5-1; D gene: TRBD1; J gene: TRBJ2-1; CDR3 DNA: TGCGCCAGCAGCATTGACAGGGGATCCTACAATGAGCAGTTCTTC; CDR3 protein: CASSIDRGSYNEQFF
clone size: .; V gene: TRBV7-9; D gene: .; J gene: TRBJ1-2; CDR3 DNA: TGTGCCAGCAGCTCCGCGGGGGCTATTCGCGTGAAGGGCTACACCTTC; CDR3 protein: CASSSAGAIRVKGYTF
clone size: .; V gene: TRBV7-3; D gene: .; J gene: TRBJ2-7; CDR3 DNA: TGTGCCAGCAGCCCCAGACAGGACTCCTACGAGCAGTACTTC; CDR3 protein: CASSPRQDSYEQYF
clone size: .; V gene: TRBV4-1; D gene: .; J gene: TRBJ1-3; CDR3 DNA: TGCGCCAGCAGCCAAGAATTAGGGTTCTCTGGAAACACCATATATTTT; CDR3 protein: CASSQELGFSGNTIYF
clone size: .; V gene: TRBV5-5; D gene: TRBD1; J gene: TRBJ1-2; CDR3 DNA: TGTGCCAGCAGCATAGACAGGGCTAACTATGGCTACACCTTC; CDR3 protein: CASSIDRANYGYTF
clone size: once; V gene: TRBV5-8; D gene: TRBD1; J gene: TRBJ2-1; CDR3 DNA: TGTGCCAGCAGCTCCCGGGACAGGGAAGGTGAGCAGTTCTTC; CDR3 protein: CASSSRDREGEQFF
clone size: .; V gene: TRBV19; D gene: TRBD2; J gene: TRBJ2-2; CDR3 DNA: TGTGCCAGTAGTACCCCAGGACTAGTCGGGGAGCTGTTTTTT; CDR3 protein: CASSTPGLVGELFF
clone size: .; V gene: TRBV7-9; D gene: .; J gene: TRBJ2-3; CDR3 DNA: TGTGCCAGCAGCTTAGACGGAAATACGCAGTATTTT; CDR3 protein: CASSLDGNTQYF
clone size: once; V gene: TRBV7-9; D gene: TRBD2; J gene: TRBJ2-5; CDR3 DNA: TGTGCCAGCAGCCAACGCGCGGGGGAAAAAGAGACCCAGTACTTC; CDR3 protein: CASSQRAGEKETQYF
clone size: .; V gene: TRBV5-1; D gene: .; J gene: TRBJ2-5; CDR3 DNA: TGCGCCAGCAGCTTGGGGCAGGGGGAGACCCAGTACTTC; CDR3 protein: CASSLGQGETQYF
clone size: .; V gene: TRBV9; D gene: TRBD2; J gene: TRBJ2-5; CDR3 DNA: TGTGCCAGCAGCGGAGGGACAAAAGGGGCTAGCGGGAGTTCTCAGAAAGAGCAGTACTTC; CDR3 protein: CASSGGTKGASGSSQKEQYF
clone size: .; V gene: TRBV4-1; D gene: TRBD2; J gene: TRBJ2-1; CDR3 DNA: TGCGCCAGCAGCCAAGAGACTAGCGGGAAGGTCCATGAGCAGTTCTTC; CDR3 protein: CASSQETSGKVHEQFF
clone size: .; V gene: TRBV9; D gene: .; J gene: TRBJ2-3; CDR3 DNA: TGTGCCAGCAGCGTAGGTCTAGCGAGCACAGATACGCAGTATTTT; CDR3 protein: CASSVGLASTDTQYF
clone size: .; V gene: TRBV5-1; D gene: .; J gene: TRBJ1-2; CDR3 DNA: TGCGCCAGCAGCTTGGAAGGTGTGTTGGCAGCGAAAGCTAACTATGGCTACACCTTC; CDR3 protein: CASSLEGVLAAKANYGYTF
clone size: few; V gene: TRBV4-1; D gene: .; J gene: TRBJ2-3; CDR3 DNA: TGCGCCAGCAGCCAAGAGGCTACCCGAGGGACAGATACGCAGTATTTT; CDR3 protein: CASSQEATRGTDTQYF
clone size: few; V gene: TRBV29-1; D gene: TRBD2; J gene: TRBJ2-7; CDR3 DNA: TGCAGCGTTGCTAGCGGGAACTCCTACGAGCAGTACTTC; CDR3 protein: CSVASGNSYEQYF
clone size: few; V gene: TRBV15; D gene: .; J gene: TRBJ1-5; CDR3 DNA: TGTGCCACCAACCGGGATTTCAATCAGCCCCAGCATTTT; CDR3 protein: CATNRDFNQPQHF
clone size: .; V gene: TRBV19; D gene: TRBD2; J gene: TRBJ2-7; CDR3 DNA: TGTGCCAGTACCACGGGACTAGCGGGGGCCTACGAGCAGTACTTC; CDR3 protein: CASTTGLAGAYEQYF
clone size: .; V gene: TRBV27; D gene: .; J gene: TRBJ2-7; CDR3 DNA: TGTGCCAGCAGTTTATCCCCCCGTAGGCGCGGATACGAGCAGTACTTC; CDR3 protein: CASSLSPRRRGYEQYF
clone size: .; V gene: TRBV6-4; D gene: TRBD1; J gene: TRBJ2-3; CDR3 DNA: TGTGCCAGCAGTGTCCGGGACAGGGACACAGATACGCAGTATTTT; CDR3 protein: CASSVRDRDTDTQYF
clone size: .; V gene: TRBV6-5; D gene: .; J gene: TRBJ1-1; CDR3 DNA: TGTGCCAGCAGTTACTGGGAGACGAGTGAAGCTTTCTTT; CDR3 protein: CASSYWETSEAFF
clone size: .; V gene: TRBV9; D gene: .; J gene: TRBJ2-2; CDR3 DNA: TGTGCCAGCAGCGTAGCTGGGCGGGCAGGGGACACCGGGGAGCTGTTTTTT; CDR3 protein: CASSVAGRAGDTGELFF
clone size: .; V gene: TRBV9; D gene: .; J gene: TRBJ2-2; CDR3 DNA: TGTGCCAGCAAGGTGGGGCAGGAGTACGGGGAGCTGTTTTTT; CDR3 protein: CASKVGQEYGELFF
clone size: .; V gene: TRBV5-1; D gene: TRBD1; J gene: TRBJ2-7; CDR3 DNA: TGCGCCAGCAGCGGCGGACAGGGCTCCTCCTACGAGCAGTACTTC; CDR3 protein: CASSGGQGSSYEQYF
clone size: .; V gene: TRBV28; D gene: .; J gene: TRBJ1-4; CDR3 DNA: TGTGCCAGCAGTTTATTCCCGACAGGCTGGACTGCAACTAATGAAAAACTGTTTTTT; CDR3 protein: CASSLFPTGWTATNEKLFF
clone size: .; V gene: TRBV19; D gene: TRBD2; J gene: TRBJ2-7; CDR3 DNA: TGTGCAAAAGATCTAGCGGAGCGAATGAACGAGCAGTACTTC; CDR3 protein: CAKDLAERMNEQYF
clone size: .; V gene: TRBV5-1; D gene: .; J gene: TRBJ2-1; CDR3 DNA: TGCGCCAGCAGCTTGGAGCACCAGCTCGTCTACAATGAGCAGTTCTTC; CDR3 protein: CASSLEHQLVYNEQFF
clone size: few; V gene: TRBV30; D gene: TRBD1; J gene: TRBJ1-4; CDR3 DNA: TGTGCCTGGAAGACAGGGCAACATGAAAAACTGTTTTTT; CDR3 protein: CAWKTGQHEKLFF